This T cell receptor (beta chain) was retrieved from a study of CXCR3 chemokines and chemotherapy response in bladder cancer. This clonotype was detected ten times or more. The CDR3 consists of 16 residues. The germline V gene has CDR1 KGHSH and CDR2 LQKENI. The V and J ends lost 1 base and 7 bases, in that order; junction bases with no gene match: 11. TCRdb reanalysed the PCR reads using MiXCR and keeps one entry per CDR3 protein. This sample carries over 5,000 distinct CDR3 sequences, 14% of them seen once, and the ten largest clones take around a tenth. The chain employs TRBV18 and TRBJ2-7; 9 bases align to TRBD1. This TCR was sampled from a human donor with bladder cancer that responded to neoadjuvant chemotherapy. Specimen collection occurred from a patient whose treatment included neoadjuvant chemotherapy. DNA of the CDR3: TGTGCCAGCTCACCACGTTTGGGACAGGGAGGGAATGAGCAGTACTTC. It yields the protein CASSPRLGQGGNEQYF.